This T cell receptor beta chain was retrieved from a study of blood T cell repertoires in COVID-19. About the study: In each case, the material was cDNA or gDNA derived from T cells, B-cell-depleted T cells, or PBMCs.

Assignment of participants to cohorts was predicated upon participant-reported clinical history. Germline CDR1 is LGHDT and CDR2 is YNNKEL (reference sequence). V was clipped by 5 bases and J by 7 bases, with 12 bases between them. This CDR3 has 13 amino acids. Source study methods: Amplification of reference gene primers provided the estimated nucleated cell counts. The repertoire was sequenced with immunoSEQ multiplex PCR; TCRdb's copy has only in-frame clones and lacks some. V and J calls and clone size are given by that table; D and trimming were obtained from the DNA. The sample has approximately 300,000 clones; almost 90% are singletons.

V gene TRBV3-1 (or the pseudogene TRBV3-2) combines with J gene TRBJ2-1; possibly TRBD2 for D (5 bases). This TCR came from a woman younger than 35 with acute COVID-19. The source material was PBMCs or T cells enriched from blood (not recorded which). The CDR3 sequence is CASSANRGNEQFF. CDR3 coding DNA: TGTGCCAGCAGCGCAAACCGAGGGAATGAGCAGTTCTTC.